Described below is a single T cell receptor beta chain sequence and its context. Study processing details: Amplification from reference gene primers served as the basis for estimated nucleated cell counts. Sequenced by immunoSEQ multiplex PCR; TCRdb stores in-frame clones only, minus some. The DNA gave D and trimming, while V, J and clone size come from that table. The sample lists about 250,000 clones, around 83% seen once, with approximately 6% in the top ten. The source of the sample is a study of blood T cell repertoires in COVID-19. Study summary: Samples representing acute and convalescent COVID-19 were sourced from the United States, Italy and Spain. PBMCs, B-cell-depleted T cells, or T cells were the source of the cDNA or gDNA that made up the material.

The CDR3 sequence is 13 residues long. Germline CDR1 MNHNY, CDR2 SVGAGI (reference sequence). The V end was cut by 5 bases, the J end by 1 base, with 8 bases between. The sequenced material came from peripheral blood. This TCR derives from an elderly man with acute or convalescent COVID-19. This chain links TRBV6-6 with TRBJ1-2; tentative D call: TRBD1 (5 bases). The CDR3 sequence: CASSPGFNYGYTF. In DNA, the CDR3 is TGTGCCAGCAGTCCAGGGTTTAACTATGGCTACACCTTC.